The next 26 T cell receptor beta chains were all read from a single sample in a study of T cells in Graves' hyperthyroidism and ophthalmopathy. Amplification targeted TCR beta CDR3 regions from RNA transcripts. TCR CDR3 regions were first amplified by RT-PCR with HTBI primers. MiXCR was run by TCRdb on the multiplex PCR reads, yielding one entry per CDR3 protein. The sample carries 600,000 to 650,000 distinct CDR3 sequences, roughly 17% recorded once. Sequenced input: blood. The receptors shown here come from a woman in her twenties or thirties with Graves' hyperthyroidism.

This sequence joins TRBV18 and TRBJ1-5; TRBD1 might be the D (6 bases). The V end lost 4 bases, the J end lost 0 bases, and 13 bases lay between the germline ends. The V gene's germline CDR1 is KGHSH and CDR2 LQKENI. The CDR3 covers 16 residues. The CDR3 region has the DNA TGTGCCAGCTCACTAGGCGGGACACATAGCAATCAGCCCCAGCATTTT. This sequence encodes CASSLGGTHSNQPQHF. Supplemented by reference TRBV18 and TRBJ1-5, the full variable domain reads NAGVMQNPRHLVRRRGQEARLRCSPMKGHSHVYWYRQLPEEGLKFMVYLQKENIIDESGMPKERFSAEFPKEGPSILRIQQVVRGDSAAYFCASSLGGTHSNQPQHFGDGTRLSIL.

This clonotype was seen many times. The chain recombines TRBV6-5 with TRBJ2-5; D is unresolved. The V gene lost 0 bases and the J gene lost 5 bases, with 10 bases spanning the gap. From germline, CDR1 is MNHEY and CDR2 SVGAGI. The CDR3 totals 14 residues. The CDR3: CASSYSSGVETQYF. The CDR3 region has the DNA TGTGCCAGCAGTTACTCTTCTGGGGTTGAGACCCAGTACTTC.

The chain links TRBV27 to TRBJ2-7, with D perhaps matching TRBD2 (6 bases). The germline CDR1 and CDR2 sequences are MNHEY and SMNVEV (reference sequence). The CDR3 contains 15 residues. V was clipped by 6 bases and J by 4 bases, with 19 bases between them. CDR3 sequence (DNA): TGTGCCAGCAGATCCCTAGTGGAGGGATCATACGAGCAGTACTTC. It encodes CASRSLVEGSYEQYF.

The gene calls are TRBV4-1 and TRBJ2-4; D remains unclear. This CDR3 comprises 16 residues. Germline CDR1 reads MGHRA; CDR2 reads YSYEKL. Between the trimmed V and J ends, which lost 1 base and 0 bases, there was a span of 10 bases. The CDR3 DNA reads TGCGCCAGCAGCCAAGGGGTCGTAATAGCCAAAAACATTCAGTACTTC. Residues: CASSQGVVIAKNIQYF.

This clonotype was counted ten times or more. The chain carries TRBV5-1 and TRBJ2-7; TRBD1 matches 7 bases. The germline V gene encodes CDR1 SGHRS and CDR2 YFSETQ. This CDR3 comprises 15 residues. After removal of 0 bases from V and 2 bases from J, the junction contained 5 bases not matched to a gene. CDR3 region: CASSLVGRGTYEQYF. Here the CDR3 DNA reads TGCGCCAGCAGCTTGGTTGGCAGGGGGACCTACGAGCAGTACTTC.

There are many counts of this clonotype. The J gene is TRBJ2-7, the V gene TRBV7-2, with D possibly matching TRBD2 (6 bases). V was pared by 2 bases and J by 6 bases, with 11 bases between. Germline loops: CDR1 SGHTA, CDR2 FQGNSA. The CDR3 is 13 residues long. The CDR3 DNA reads as TGTGCCAGCAGCTTACAGGGTAGCGGCGAGCAGTACTTC. Its protein is CASSLQGSGEQYF. The full variable domain, completed using reference TRBV7-2 and TRBJ2-7, is GAGVSQSPSNKVTEKGKDVELRCDPISGHTALYWYRQSLGQGLEFLIYFQGNSAPDKSGLPSDRFSAERTGGSVSTLTIQRTQQEDSAVYLCASSLQGSGEQYFGPGTRLTVT.

V gene TRBV2 combines with J gene TRBJ1-3, with 8 bases aligning to TRBD1. Germline V lookup: CDR1 SNHLY, CDR2 FYNNEI. The CDR3 consists of 20 residues. With 7 bases clipped from V and 0 bases from J, the junction kept 20 bases outside the gene matches. The CDR3 nucleotides are TGTGCCAGCATAGGGCCCCCAACGGGGACAGGCTCTTACTCTGGAAACACCATATATTTT. Residues: CASIGPPTGTGSYSGNTIYF.

This clonotype was recorded many times. This chain uses TRBV11-2 with TRBJ2-7, with D possibly being TRBD1 (6 bases). The length of the CDR3 is 14 residues. Trimming shortened V by 1 base and J by 1 base, and 8 bases separated the two germline ends. Germline V CDR1 and CDR2: SGHAT, FQNNGV. In DNA form, the CDR3 reads TGTGCCAGCAGCTTAGGGACAGTGTCCTACGAGCAGTACTTC. This gives the protein CASSLGTVSYEQYF.

The sample holds a few counts of this clonotype. The rearrangement uses TRBV10-3 and TRBJ2-5; D is perhaps TRBD1 (6 bases). This CDR3 region has 15 residues. Trimming removed 3 bases at V and 2 bases at J, with 13 bases between. CDR1 and CDR2 (germline): ENHRY, SYGVKD. CDR3 sequence (DNA): TGTGCCATCAGTGAAAGTGGGGGCTCGCAAGAGACCCAGTACTTC. It yields the protein CAISESGGSQETQYF.

This clonotype was seen at least ten times. V usage is TRBV12-3 or TRBV12-4 and J usage is TRBJ1-1, with unresolved D. CDR3 size: 14 residues. V was cut by 3 bases and J by 1 base, with 9 bases left in between. CDR3 region: CASSLVTGNTEAFF. The CDR3 coding sequence is TGTGCCAGCAGTTTGGTAACGGGGAACACTGAAGCTTTCTTT.

This clonotype was counted a single time. The chain joins TRBV13 to TRBJ2-7; 7 nucleotides line up with TRBD1. The V gene's germline CDR1 is PRHDT and CDR2 FYEKMQ (reference sequence). The CDR3 extends over 14 amino acids. The ends lost 5 bases at V and 3 bases at J; junction bases unmatched: 7. The DNA for the CDR3 is TGTGCCAGCAGCCCCGGGACAGATGTCTACGAGCAGTACTTC. Amino acids: CASSPGTDVYEQYF.

This clonotype was found a few times. This rearrangement joins TRBV7-9 to TRBJ1-1, with D perhaps matching TRBD1 (5 bases). The CDR3 has 15 amino acids. Trimming shortened V by 4 bases and J by 4 bases, and 16 bases separated the two germline ends. Germline V gene data show CDR1 as SEHNR and CDR2 as FQNEAQ (reference sequence). CDR3 sequence: CASSYGDARGTEAFF. CDR3 sequence (DNA): TGTGCCAGCAGCTACGGGGACGCCCGAGGCACTGAAGCTTTCTTT.

This clonotype has only a few counts. A clone one base away is much larger, so this may be a read error. The chain joins TRBV28 to TRBJ2-1, with 11 bases aligning to TRBD2. CDR1 and CDR2 from the germline V gene are MDHEN and SYDVKM. The CDR3 has 19 amino acids. V was pared by 6 bases and J by 2 bases, with 15 bases of the junction left unmatched. The CDR3 here is CASSATSGSGTGTYNEQFF. DNA of the CDR3: TGTGCCAGCAGCGCTACTAGCGGGAGCGGGACGGGGACCTACAATGAGCAGTTCTTC.

This clonotype was counted at least ten times. J is TRBJ1-2 and V is TRBV29-1, with 9 positions matching TRBD1. V lost 6 bases, J lost 6 bases, and 2 bases stayed unmatched. The CDR3 has 11 amino acids. Germline lookup yields CDR1 SQVTM and CDR2 ANQGSEA. The CDR3 region is CSVRQGDGYTF. In DNA, the CDR3 is TGCAGCGTCCGACAGGGGGATGGCTACACCTTC. The whole variable domain, remainder taken from reference TRBV29-1 and TRBJ1-2, is SAVISQKPSRDICQRGTSLTIQCQVDSQVTMMFWYRQQPGQSLTLIATANQGSEATYESGFVIDKFPISRPNLTFSTLTVSNMSPEDSSIYLCSVRQGDGYTFGSGTRLTVV.

This clonotype occurred many times. CDR3: CAISGPIAGAHETQYF. The CDR3 coding sequence is TGTGCCATCAGTGGCCCTATAGCGGGAGCCCACGAGACCCAGTACTTC. The rearrangement uses TRBV10-3 and TRBJ2-5; 9 bases are a match to TRBD2. J was trimmed by 5 bases and V by 4 bases; bases with no gene match: 11. The CDR3 runs 16 residues. Germline assignment: CDR1 ENHRY and CDR2 SYGVKD.

Remarks on this clonotype: A much larger clone lies one base from this, so it may be a read error. This chain joins TRBV11-2 and TRBJ2-7; D remains unclear. The CDR3 extends over 12 amino acids. The germline V gene encodes CDR1 SGHAT and CDR2 FQNNGV. The CDR3 region is CANSRAGHEQYF. The CDR3 DNA reads TGTGCCAACAGCCGCGCTGGACACGAGCAGTACTTC.

This clonotype has ten or more counts. V is TRBV2 and J is TRBJ2-5, with no clear D. Trimming took off 3 bases at V and 2 bases at J, with 13 bases between the two ends. Germline V gives CDR1 SNHLY, CDR2 FYNNEI. The length of the CDR3 is 15 residues. CDR3 DNA sequence: TGTGCCAGCAGTGAGTTGGTCCCCCGACAAGAGACCCAGTACTTC. Translated, it gives CASSELVPRQETQYF.

This clonotype was observed many times. The genes are TRBV4-1 and TRBJ2-3; D uncertain. V lost 2 bases to trimming and J lost 0 bases, with 12 bases between them. CDR3 length: 16 amino acids. Germline assignment: CDR1 MGHRA and CDR2 YSYEKL. The CDR3 region is CASSQKLVASTDTQYF. The CDR3 DNA reads as TGCGCCAGCAGCCAAAAACTCGTCGCTAGCACAGATACGCAGTATTTT.

A single count supports this clonotype. The V and J genes are TRBV7-2 and TRBJ1-3, with D possibly being TRBD1 (5 bases). Trimming took 5 bases from V and 2 from J, leaving 13 bases between them. The CDR3 spans 15 residues. Germline CDR1 SGHTA, CDR2 FQGNSA. The CDR3 region is CASSPAGGAGNTIYF. The DNA for the CDR3 is TGTGCCAGCAGCCCGGCGGGGGGTGCTGGAAACACCATATATTTT.

This clonotype was seen many times. The gene calls are TRBV11-3 and TRBJ2-1; weak D call: TRBD2 (6 bases). Germline CDR1 and CDR2: SGHNT and YENEEA. V was clipped by 8 bases and J by 7 bases, with 24 bases between them. The CDR3 is made up of 16 amino acids. The CDR3 nucleotides read TGTGCCAGCGCGGGACCACGGGACTCCCAGGGTAATGAGCAGTTCTTC. This translates into CASAGPRDSQGNEQFF.

This clonotype was detected ten times or more. V and J are TRBV3-1 and TRBJ2-1; D gene ambiguous. This CDR3 spans 11 amino acids. Germline-derived CDR1 and CDR2 are LGHDT and YNNKEL (reference sequence). Trimming took off 3 bases at V and 10 bases at J, with 7 bases between the two ends. The CDR3 loop reads CASSQLKEQFF. CDR3 nucleotides: TGTGCCAGCAGCCAGTTGAAAGAGCAGTTCTTC.

The chain joins TRBV20-1 to TRBJ2-7; 8 bases are a match to TRBD2. Germline-derived CDR1 and CDR2 are DFQATT and SNEGSKA (reference sequence). Trimming cost V 2 bases and J 3 bases; bases outside gene matches: 9. The CDR3 length is 15 residues. For the CDR3, the DNA is TGCAGTGCTAGACCTCCTAGCGGGTCCAGCTACGAGCAGTACTTC. Translation gives CSARPPSGSSYEQYF.

The CDR3 loop is CAISTGTSTDTQYF. The DNA for the CDR3 is TGTGCCATCTCGACAGGCACTAGCACAGATACGCAGTATTTT. The chain carries TRBV5-4 and TRBJ2-3, with D maybe TRBD1 (6 bases). Germline assignment: CDR1 SGHNT and CDR2 YYREEE (reference sequence). The CDR3 spans 14 residues. V lost 9 bases and J 0 bases, leaving 14 bases between the germline ends.

This clonotype has more than one count but fewer than ten. The chain uses TRBV20-1 and TRBJ2-5, with 9 bases fitting TRBD2. Germline CDR1 is DFQATT and CDR2 is SNEGSKA (reference sequence). V gave up 3 bases and J gave up 5 bases; unmatched junction bases: 13. CDR3 length: 16 residues. The CDR3 DNA reads as TGCAGTGCTAGTTATTTTGGGCGGGAGGGCCGGGAGACCCAGTACTTC. It translates to CSASYFGREGRETQYF.

In its sample, this clonotype was seen a few times. V and J are TRBV14 and TRBJ1-2; no reliable D call. Germline values: CDR1 SGHDN, CDR2 FVKESK. With 0 bases removed from V and 3 bases from J, the gap between germline ends came to 5 bases. The CDR3 is 13 residues long. CDR3 in amino acids: CASSQDSYYGYTF. The CDR3 DNA follows: TGTGCCAGCAGCCAAGACAGCTACTATGGCTACACCTTC.

The rearrangement uses TRBV9 and TRBJ2-1; possible D gene TRBD2, 7 bases. V lost 3 bases to trimming and J lost 6 bases, with 16 bases between them. In germline, CDR1 is SGDLS, CDR2 YYNGEE. This CDR3 is 15 amino acids long. CDR3 sequence: CASSEGGAGPNEQFF. The CDR3 nucleotides read TGTGCCAGCAGCGAGGGGGGGGCGGGACCCAATGAGCAGTTCTTC. Combining the CDR3 with reference TRBV9 and TRBJ2-1 gives the whole variable domain DSGVTQTPKHLITATGQRVTLRCSPRSGDLSVYWYQQSLDQGLQFLIQYYNGEERAKGNILERFSAQQFPDLHSELNLSSLELGDSALYFCASSEGGAGPNEQFFGPGTRLTVL.